This T cell receptor beta chain originates from a study of cytomegalovirus exposure and HLA in healthy donors. Study-level information: As released early, the data held 65 million to 90 million unique TCRs from HLA-typed donors. Notes on the study in general: Accurate HLA-A and HLA-B prediction from TCR beta sequences was reported for most subjects. In a later analysis, TCR beta V- and J-gene trimming was associated with a missense DCLRE1C variant. When presence/absence was analysed, sequencing depth was taken to be roughly uniform across donors.

CDR1 and CDR2 (germline): SGHAT, FQNNGV. The V end was cut by 3 bases, the J end by 3 bases, with 15 bases between. The CDR3 length is 15 residues. As regards this clone: Its antigen is currently unknown.

The primer mix had 60 Vbeta and 13 Jbeta primers. Using immunoSEQ multiplex PCR, the repertoire was profiled, and TCRdb retains in-frame clones only, with some absent. The profile shows some 220,000 clones, 75% to 90% of them singletons. The J gene is TRBJ2-7, the V gene TRBV11-2, with D perhaps matching TRBD2 (6 bases). The sequencing input was PBMCs. This receptor was obtained from a woman aged 18-29 years in good health and CMV-seronegative. Here the CDR3 DNA reads TGTGCCAGCAGCTTGGGTTCGGCGGGAAGCTACGAGCAGTACTTC. This encodes CASSLGSAGSYEQYF.